These T cell receptor beta chains were read from a single sample in a study of blood T cells in healthy people across ages. MiXCR, run by TCRdb on the 5' RACE reads, gives a single entry per CDR3 protein. Of 1.5 million to 2 million distinct CDR3 sequences listed, roughly 27% are singletons. Sequenced input: blood. The receptors come from a woman in her thirties in good health. Each CDR3 is given with its conserved first and last residue.

V gene,J gene,CDR3 protein
TRBV5-1,TRBJ1-1,CASSETGGLTEAFF
TRBV7-7,TRBJ2-1,CASSLGPVGVYNEQFF
TRBV5-1,TRBJ2-1,CASSRADRSNEQFF
TRBV25-1,TRBJ2-7,CASLGGGRAPYEQYF
TRBV20-1,TRBJ2-1,CSASWRGSSYEQFF
TRBV5-1,TRBJ1-5,CASSLGPGQNQPQHF
TRBV12-3/TRBV12-4,TRBJ1-1,CASSFDRETFF
TRBV5-1,TRBJ2-5,CASSLQGQKETQYF
TRBV9,TRBJ2-3,CASSVVDGGPITQYF
TRBV4-1,TRBJ1-5,CASSQASGGQPQHF
TRBV12-3/TRBV12-4,TRBJ1-2,CASSLAGTGGSDGYTF
TRBV7-6,TRBJ2-6,CASSLPEGTGVLSGANVLTF
TRBV20-1,TRBJ2-7,CSARELGWVGQYF
TRBV6-5,TRBJ1-1,CASGGRGRMNTEAFF
TRBV12-3/TRBV12-4,TRBJ2-4,CASSRTGTKNIQYF
TRBV6-5,TRBJ2-5,CASSPERETQYF
TRBV30,TRBJ1-1,CACGTGRTEAFF
TRBV4-1,TRBJ2-2,CASSQGQILTGELFF
TRBV12-3/TRBV12-4,TRBJ2-1,CASSFGDWSSSYNEQFF
TRBV20-1,TRBJ2-5,CSAQSREFYQETQYF
TRBV5-1,TRBJ2-3,CASSWSGGAADTQYF
TRBV10-3,TRBJ2-7,CAISETTGVHEQYF
TRBV3-1,TRBJ1-2,CASSAAGTGGSGYTF
TRBV7-2,TRBJ1-2,CASSFREPANYGYTF
TRBV20-1,TRBJ1-2,CSARDPGREGRGYTF
TRBV12-3/TRBV12-4,TRBJ1-5,CASSFPAGQPQHF
TRBV28,TRBJ1-5,CASSPPADFKPQHF
TRBV7-2,TRBJ2-3,CASSRDYTDTQYF
TRBV29-1,TRBJ1-2,CSVGDRERGYGYTF
TRBV5-1,TRBJ2-7,CASSWGTLTYEQYF
TRBV7-9,TRBJ2-1,CASSRSETFHEQFF
TRBV2,TRBJ2-1,CASSELAGENNEQFF
TRBV13,TRBJ1-2,CASDEAHSDYGYTF
TRBV27,TRBJ1-1,CASSFSPNQRTEAFF
TRBV5-1,TRBJ2-6,CASCSSSNSGANVLTF
TRBV20-1,TRBJ1-1,CSANEDGHTEAFF
TRBV3-1,TRBJ2-1,CASSPISGRAFNEQFF
TRBV28,TRBJ1-2,CASSTGINYGYTF
TRBV28,TRBJ2-3,CASSLPIPDTQYF
TRBV4-1,TRBJ1-2,CASSQGAGDGYTF
TRBV12-3/TRBV12-4,TRBJ1-2,CASSRGHSYGYTF
TRBV12-3/TRBV12-4,TRBJ2-3,CASCRGAGAGDTQYF
TRBV12-3/TRBV12-4,TRBJ1-2,CASSPANYGYTF
TRBV18,TRBJ1-1,CASSQDRAAEAFF
TRBV7-2,TRBJ2-7,CASSLNPAYEQYF
TRBV5-1,TRBJ2-7,CASSRSGGYYEQYF
TRBV9,TRBJ2-7,CASSVGNSPYEQYF
TRBV12-3/TRBV12-4,TRBJ1-4,CASSQGTGADEKLFF
TRBV6-7,TRBJ1-2,CASRRDGPFSYGYTF
TRBV7-2,TRBJ2-5,CASSFAQRETQYF